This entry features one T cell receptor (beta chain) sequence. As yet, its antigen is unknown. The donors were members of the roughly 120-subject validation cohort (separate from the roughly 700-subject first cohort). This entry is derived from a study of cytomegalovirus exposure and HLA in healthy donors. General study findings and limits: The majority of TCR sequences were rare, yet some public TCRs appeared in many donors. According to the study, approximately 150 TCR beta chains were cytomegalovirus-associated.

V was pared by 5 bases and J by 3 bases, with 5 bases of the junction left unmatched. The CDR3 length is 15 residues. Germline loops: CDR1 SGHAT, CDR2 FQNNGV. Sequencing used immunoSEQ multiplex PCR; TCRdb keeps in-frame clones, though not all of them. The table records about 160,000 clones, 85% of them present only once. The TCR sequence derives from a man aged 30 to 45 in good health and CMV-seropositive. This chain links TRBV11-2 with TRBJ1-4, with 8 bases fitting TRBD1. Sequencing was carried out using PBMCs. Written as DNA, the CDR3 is TGTGCCAGCAGCACCGGACAGGGCTCTAATGAAAAACTGTTTTTT. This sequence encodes CASSTGQGSNEKLFF.